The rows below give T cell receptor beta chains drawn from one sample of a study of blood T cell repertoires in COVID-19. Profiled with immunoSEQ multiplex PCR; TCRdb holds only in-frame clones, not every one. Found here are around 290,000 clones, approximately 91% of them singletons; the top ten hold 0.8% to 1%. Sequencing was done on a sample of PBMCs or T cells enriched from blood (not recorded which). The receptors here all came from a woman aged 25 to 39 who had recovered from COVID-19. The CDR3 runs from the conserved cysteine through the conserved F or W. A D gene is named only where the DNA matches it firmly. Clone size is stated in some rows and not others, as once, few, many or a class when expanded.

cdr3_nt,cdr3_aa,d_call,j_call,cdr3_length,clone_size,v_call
TGTGCCAGCAGTTCCCGCGGGGGCACTGAAGCTTTCTTT,CASSSRGGTEAFF,-,TRBJ1-1,13,few,TRBV12-3/TRBV12-4
TGCAGCGTTGGACAATTTGGCTACACCTTC,CSVGQFGYTF,-,TRBJ1-2,10,-,TRBV29-1
TGTGCCAGCTCGTCACAGCACTCCTACGAGCAGTACTTC,CASSSQHSYEQYF,-,TRBJ2-7,13,-,TRBV18
TGTGCCAGCAGTTACGCGCCAGGTCTTGGGTACGAGCAGTACTTC,CASSYAPGLGYEQYF,-,TRBJ2-7,15,-,TRBV6-5
TGTGCCAGTAGTGCGGGACTAGCGGGATCGTCCCAAGAGACCCAGTACTTC,CASSAGLAGSSQETQYF,TRBD2,TRBJ2-5,17,-,TRBV19
TGTGCCAGCAGTTTATTCTCCAGGGGCACAGATACGCAGTATTTT,CASSLFSRGTDTQYF,-,TRBJ2-3,15,-,TRBV27
TGTGCCAGCTCCTGGACAGGGAATCAGCCCCAGCATTTT,CASSWTGNQPQHF,TRBD1,TRBJ1-5,13,-,TRBV6-5
TGTGCCAGCAGCTTATTCCGAACGGACAGGGGGCTAGTGATTTCACCCCTCCACTTT,CASSLFRTDRGLVISPLHF,TRBD1,TRBJ1-6,19,-,TRBV7-6
TGTGCCAGCAGCCTACCCCCCAGGGTCGAGACCCAGTACTTC,CASSLPPRVETQYF,-,TRBJ2-5,14,-,TRBV27
TGCGCCAGCAGTCCAGGGCACTCTGGGGCCAACGTCCTGACTTTC,CASSPGHSGANVLTF,-,TRBJ2-6,15,-,TRBV10-1
TGTGCCAGCAGCCCGGGACTCCCCGGGGAGACCCAGTACTTC,CASSPGLPGETQYF,-,TRBJ2-5,14,once,TRBV2
TGTGCCAGCAGTTACCCACTAGCGGGGCGGAATGAGCAGTTCTTC,CASSYPLAGRNEQFF,TRBD2,TRBJ2-1,15,-,TRBV6-2/TRBV6-3
TGTGCCAGTTTTTCGGGACAGCGCTATTCACCCCTCCACTTT,CASFSGQRYSPLHF,TRBD1,TRBJ1-6,14,few,TRBV25-1
TGTGCCAGCAGCTCCCGAGCAACTAATGAAAAACTGTTTTTT,CASSSRATNEKLFF,-,TRBJ1-4,14,-,TRBV13
TGTGCCAGCAGCCCCGACGACAGGTCGGATGGGGGCTACACCTTC,CASSPDDRSDGGYTF,-,TRBJ1-2,15,-,TRBV9
TGTGCCAGCTTTCCAGGGGGCGACACTGAAGCTTTCTTT,CASFPGGDTEAFF,TRBD1,TRBJ1-1,13,-,TRBV12-3/TRBV12-4
TGTGCCAGCAGCCGGATGGGACTAGCGGGAGGAAACACCGGGGAGCTGTTTTTT,CASSRMGLAGGNTGELFF,TRBD2,TRBJ2-2,18,-,TRBV7-9
TGTGCCAGCAGCTTAGTAGGAGTGGACAGTCGTCGGCAGTTCTTC,CASSLVGVDSRRQFF,-,TRBJ2-1,15,-,TRBV11-2
TGTGCCAGCAGTTATGGCTCCCTCTGGGGCTACACCTTC,CASSYGSLWGYTF,-,TRBJ1-2,13,-,TRBV6-5
TGTGCCAGCAGTGTGCCAGAAAATCAGCCCCAGCATTTT,CASSVPENQPQHF,-,TRBJ1-5,13,-,TRBV2
TGTGCCAGGGCAGGGTACACTGAAGCTTTCTTT,CARAGYTEAFF,-,TRBJ1-1,11,-,TRBV11-3
TGTGCCAGCACCGCCGCCCGAAGGGGAACGCAGTATTTT,CASTAARRGTQYF,-,TRBJ2-3,13,once,TRBV28
TGTGCCAGCAGCCAAACAGACAGCTATAATTCACCCCTCCACTTT,CASSQTDSYNSPLHF,-,TRBJ1-6,15,-,TRBV7-9
TGTGCCAGCAGCTTAGCCAGGGCTTACGAGCAGTACTTC,CASSLARAYEQYF,-,TRBJ2-7,13,-,TRBV7-2
TGTGCCAGCAGTTTAGTGGGGGCGCGGACAGATACGCAGTATTTT,CASSLVGARTDTQYF,-,TRBJ2-3,15,-,TRBV27
TGTGCCTGGATTGGTACAGGGGTGAGGGATGGCTACACCTTC,CAWIGTGVRDGYTF,TRBD1,TRBJ1-2,14,-,TRBV30
TGTGCCTGGAGTGTGTTAGGAGGTCTAGAGACCCAGTACTTC,CAWSVLGGLETQYF,-,TRBJ2-5,14,-,TRBV30
TGTGCCAGCTCACCACCGGGACAGGGGTATCTCGAGCAGTACTTC,CASSPPGQGYLEQYF,TRBD1,TRBJ2-7,15,-,TRBV18